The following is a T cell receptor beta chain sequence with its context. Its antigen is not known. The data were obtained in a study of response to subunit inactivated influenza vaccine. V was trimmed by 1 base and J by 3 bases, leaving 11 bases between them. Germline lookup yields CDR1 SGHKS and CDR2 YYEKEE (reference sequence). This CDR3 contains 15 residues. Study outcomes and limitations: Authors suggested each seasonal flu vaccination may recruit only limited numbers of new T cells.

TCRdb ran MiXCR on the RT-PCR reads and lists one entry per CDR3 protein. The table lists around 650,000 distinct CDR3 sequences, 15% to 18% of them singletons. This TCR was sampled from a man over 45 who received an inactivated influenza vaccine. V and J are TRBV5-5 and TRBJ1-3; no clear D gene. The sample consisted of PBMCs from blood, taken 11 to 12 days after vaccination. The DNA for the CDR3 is TGTGCCAGCAGCTTGAGCGGGTATGGTGGAAACACCATATATTTT. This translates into CASSLSGYGGNTIYF.